Listed here is a single T cell receptor beta chain. The data stem from a study of blood T cell repertoires in COVID-19. On the study more broadly: The samples span acute and convalescent COVID-19 from the United States, Italy and Spain. T cells, B-cell-depleted T cells, or PBMCs supplied cDNA or gDNA.

Germline loops: CDR1 LNHDA, CDR2 SQIVND (reference sequence). The ends lost 5 bases at V and 4 bases at J; junction bases unmatched: 8. CDR3 size: 15 residues. Original processing notes: Researchers report that nucleated cell counts were estimated from reference gene primer amplification. Here immunoSEQ multiplex PCR was the method, and the copy in TCRdb shows in-frame clones only, minus some. V, J and clone size were drawn from that table, and D and trimming were deduced from the DNA. Among 450,000 or so clones listed, about 88% were seen once. Source material: peripheral blood. This chain joins TRBV19 and TRBJ1-5, with 7 bases identical to TRBD1. This receptor was obtained from a man younger than 30 with COVID-19, enrolled during active disease. The CDR3 DNA is TGTGCCAGTAGTGCCCGTTTGGGACAGAATCAGCCCCAGCATTTT. Its protein is CASSARLGQNQPQHF. The whole variable domain, remainder taken from reference TRBV19 and TRBJ1-5, is DGGITQSPKYLFRKEGQNVTLSCEQNLNHDAMYWYRQDPGQGLRLIYYSQIVNDFQKGDIAEGYSVSREKKESFPLTVTSAQKNPTAFYLCASSARLGQNQPQHFGDGTRLSIL.